Listed below are T cell receptor beta chains from one sample, sequenced in a study of cytomegalovirus exposure and HLA in healthy donors. Libraries were prepared by immunoSEQ multiplex PCR; TCRdb keeps only in-frame clonotypes and omits some of them. The sample shows roughly 120,000 clones, around two thirds of them seen only once. Material: PBMCs. The receptors were sampled from a woman between 40 and 55 years old in good health and CMV-seropositive. Each CDR3 is given with its conserved first and last residue. The D gene is left open where the match is weak.

v_gene,d_gene,j_gene,CDR3aa
TRBV7-9,NA,TRBJ2-5,CASSLDPIRAQYF
TRBV9,NA,TRBJ1-1,CASSPRLLTDTEAFF
TRBV25-1,NA,TRBJ2-2,CASSVERSGRTGELFF
TRBV9,TRBD2,TRBJ2-7,CASSVTSGSYEQYF
TRBV28,TRBD1,TRBJ2-3,CASSSGQGASDTQYF
TRBV4-1,NA,TRBJ1-1,CASSLNRVYTEAFF
TRBV30,NA,TRBJ2-5,CAWSTGKETQYF
TRBV4-3,TRBD2,TRBJ2-1,CASSQSFVGSGRNEQFF
TRBV28,NA,TRBJ1-1,CASNPRDTEAFF
TRBV5-1,NA,TRBJ2-6,CASSGGTGANVLTF
TRBV7-9,NA,TRBJ1-1,CASSLGQGRTFF
TRBV9,TRBD2,TRBJ2-1,CASSPSGRSEQFF
TRBV13,NA,TRBJ2-1,CASSLGGFYNEQFF
TRBV5-6,NA,TRBJ2-7,CASSAWVLGGATYEQYF
TRBV6-5,NA,TRBJ2-7,CASSLRTGQSYEQYF
TRBV13,TRBD2,TRBJ2-3,CASSRGGSTDTQYF
TRBV25-1,TRBD1,TRBJ1-5,CASSASGTGNQPQHF
TRBV2,TRBD2,TRBJ2-3,CASSDPGTSGSTDTQYF
TRBV15,TRBD2,TRBJ2-2,CATSRDRAGAGELFF
TRBV6-5,NA,TRBJ1-2,CASSSDGGTNYGYTF
TRBV18,NA,TRBJ1-1,CASSPGQSGANTEAFF
TRBV2,TRBD1,TRBJ2-7,CASSPRTGAFSYEQYF